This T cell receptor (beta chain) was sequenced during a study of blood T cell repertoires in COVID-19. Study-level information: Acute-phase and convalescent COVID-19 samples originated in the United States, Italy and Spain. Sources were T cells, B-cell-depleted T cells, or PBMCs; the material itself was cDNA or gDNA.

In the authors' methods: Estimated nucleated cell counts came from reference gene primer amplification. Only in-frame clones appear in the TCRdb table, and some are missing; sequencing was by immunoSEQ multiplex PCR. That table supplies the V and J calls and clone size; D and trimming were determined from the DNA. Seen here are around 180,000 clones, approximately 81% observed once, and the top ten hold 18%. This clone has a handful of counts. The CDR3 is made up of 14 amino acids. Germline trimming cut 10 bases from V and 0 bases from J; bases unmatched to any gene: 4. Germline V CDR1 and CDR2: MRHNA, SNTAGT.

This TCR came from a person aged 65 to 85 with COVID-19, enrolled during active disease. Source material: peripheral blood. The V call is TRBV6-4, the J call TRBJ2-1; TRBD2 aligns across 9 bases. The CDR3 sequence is CATKREASYNEQFF. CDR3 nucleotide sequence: TGTGCCACAAAGCGGGAGGCCTCCTACAATGAGCAGTTCTTC.